Presented here are 6 T cell receptor beta chains from one specimen sequenced in a study of cytomegalovirus exposure and HLA in healthy donors. With 60 Vbeta and 13 Jbeta primers, the PCR was carried out. Clones were read by immunoSEQ multiplex PCR, and TCRdb kept only the in-frame ones, dropping some. The data show about 200,000 clones, approximately 78% seen once. Input material: PBMCs. These receptor sequences come from a woman under 30 in good health and CMV-seronegative.

This clone showed up just a few times. The chain has TRBV5-1 and TRBJ2-1; unclear D gene. V dropped 1 base and J dropped 7 bases, with 6 bases sitting between them. The CDR3 extends over 12 amino acids. From germline, CDR1 is SGHRS and CDR2 YFSETQ. CDR3 sequence (DNA): TGCGCCAGCAGCTTGCCGGAGAATGAGCAGTTCTTC. Translated: CASSLPENEQFF.

This sequence joins TRBV27 and TRBJ2-7; 8 bases agree with TRBD1. This CDR3 spans 13 amino acids. The V segment lost 5 bases and the J segment 4 bases; nucleotides outside the gene matches: 4. The V gene's germline CDR1 is MNHEY and CDR2 SMNVEV (reference sequence). The CDR3 reads CASSPGTGYEQYF. The DNA for the CDR3 is TGTGCCAGCAGTCCCGGGACAGGTTACGAGCAGTACTTC.

The chain couples TRBV9 to TRBJ2-5, with D tentatively TRBD2 (5 bases). Per germline, CDR1 SGDLS and CDR2 YYNGEE. This CDR3 comprises 13 residues. V dropped 4 bases and J dropped 2 bases, with 9 bases sitting between them. In DNA, the CDR3 is TGTGCCAGCAGCCCACAGCGGCAAGAGACCCAGTACTTC. Encoded protein: CASSPQRQETQYF.

This rearrangement joins TRBV4-1 to TRBJ2-5, with 7 bases identical to TRBD2. The V segment lost 4 bases and the J segment 1 base; nucleotides outside the gene matches: 6. The CDR3 runs to 15 residues. Germline CDR1 MGHRA, CDR2 YSYEKL. CDR3 sequence: CASSRLGLPQETQYF. CDR3 sequence (DNA): TGCGCCAGCAGCCGATTGGGACTACCCCAAGAGACCCAGTACTTC.

In this sample, this clone turned up once. V gene TRBV19 combines with J gene TRBJ1-1; 9 bases are a match to TRBD1. There are 14 residues in the CDR3. From germline, CDR1 is LNHDA and CDR2 SQIVND (reference sequence). V lost 5 bases and J lost 11; bases outside the gene matches: 12. The CDR3 loop is CASSGQGSPTGAFF. The CDR3 region has the DNA TGTGCCAGTAGTGGACAGGGGAGCCCTACTGGGGCTTTCTTT.

The chain couples TRBV30 to TRBJ1-5; 9 bases line up with TRBD1. The V gene end was trimmed by 1 base and the J gene end by 4 bases; junction bases not matched to a gene: 2. Germline CDR1 is GTSNPN and CDR2 is SVGIG (reference sequence). The CDR3 totals 14 residues. The CDR3 coding sequence is TGTGCCTGGAGTGCTGGGACAGGGAATCAGCCCCAGCATTTT. Translating gives CAWSAGTGNQPQHF.